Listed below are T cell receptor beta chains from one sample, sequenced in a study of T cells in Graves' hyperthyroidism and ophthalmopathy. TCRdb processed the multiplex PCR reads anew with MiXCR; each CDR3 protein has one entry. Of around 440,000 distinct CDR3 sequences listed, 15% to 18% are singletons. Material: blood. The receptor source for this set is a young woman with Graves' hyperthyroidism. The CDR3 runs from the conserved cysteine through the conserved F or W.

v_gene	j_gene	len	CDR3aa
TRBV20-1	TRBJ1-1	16	CSARGSQGLENTEAFF
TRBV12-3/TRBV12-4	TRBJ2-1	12	CASSFRDRDEFF
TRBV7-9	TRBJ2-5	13	CASRPSVRETQYF
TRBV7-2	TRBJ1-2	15	CASSPRQGWFRGYTF
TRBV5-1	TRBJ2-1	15	CASSFPLALYNEQFF
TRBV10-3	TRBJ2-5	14	CAISPGGSQETQYF
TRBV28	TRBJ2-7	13	CATGTSVTYEQYF
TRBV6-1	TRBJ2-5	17	CASSYLLAGLPQETQYF
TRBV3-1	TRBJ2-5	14	CASSQTRSSGIPYF
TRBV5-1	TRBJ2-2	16	CASSPRLAQNTGELFF
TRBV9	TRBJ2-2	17	CASSLRAYTPNTGELFF
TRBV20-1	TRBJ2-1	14	CSARLAGGGDEQFF
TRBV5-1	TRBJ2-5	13	CASSFSGTETQYF
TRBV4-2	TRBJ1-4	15	CASSQEQGTNEKLFF
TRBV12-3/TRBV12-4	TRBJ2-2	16	CASSPRQGVITGELFF
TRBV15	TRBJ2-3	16	CATSGIPTTSTDTQYF
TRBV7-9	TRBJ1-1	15	CASSLAQGGDTEAFF
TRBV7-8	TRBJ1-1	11	CASSSDRGAFF
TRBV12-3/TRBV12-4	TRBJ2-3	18	CASNLVPGLADSTDTQYF
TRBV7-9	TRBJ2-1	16	CASSLVGDSTYNEQFF
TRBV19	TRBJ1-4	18	CASSPRWGQAAHYEKLFF
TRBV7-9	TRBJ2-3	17	CASGALRRHSSTDTQYF
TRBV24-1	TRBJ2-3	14	CATSDGTNTDTQYF
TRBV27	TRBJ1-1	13	CASSLFGGTEAFF
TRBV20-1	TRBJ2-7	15	CSASVGLAGVYEQYF
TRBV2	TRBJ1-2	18	CASNIEKDTGSRGYGYTF
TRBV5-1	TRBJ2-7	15	CASSYIEQGADEQYF
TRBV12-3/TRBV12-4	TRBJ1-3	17	CASSFLVGRNSGNTIYF
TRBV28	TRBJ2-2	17	CASSSPGGRVDTGELFF
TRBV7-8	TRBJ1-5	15	CASSLKRTGTQPQHF
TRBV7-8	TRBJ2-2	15	CASSYDRVNTGELFF
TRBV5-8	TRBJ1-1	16	CASSAGQGGRIGEAFF
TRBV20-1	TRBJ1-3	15	CSARPGTGVGNTIYF
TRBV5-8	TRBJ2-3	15	CASSSTLASLDTQYF
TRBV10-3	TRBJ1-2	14	CASKSIQANYGYTF
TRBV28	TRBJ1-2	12	CASNFGRYGYTF
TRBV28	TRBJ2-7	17	CASSLSSDRELNHEQYF
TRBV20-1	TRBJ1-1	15	CSARDSPGLNTEAFF
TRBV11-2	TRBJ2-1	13	CASSLKWYNEQFF
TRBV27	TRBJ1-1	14	CASSFDGVVTEAFF
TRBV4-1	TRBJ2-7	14	CASSQGTGNYEQYF
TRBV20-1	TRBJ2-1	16	CSASHPRTLPYNEQFF
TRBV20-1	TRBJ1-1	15	CSAPDRGITNTEAFF
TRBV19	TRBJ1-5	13	CASSIRANQPQHF
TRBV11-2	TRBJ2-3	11	CASLTTDTQYF
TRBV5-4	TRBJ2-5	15	CASSRTSGPQETQYF
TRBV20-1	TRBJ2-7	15	CSARDLGTGYLEQYF
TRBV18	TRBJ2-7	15	CASSLSGTVNYEQYF
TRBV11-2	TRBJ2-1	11	CASSHREAPLF
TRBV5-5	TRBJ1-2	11	CASQGSDGYTF
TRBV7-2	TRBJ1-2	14	CASTQTGPNYGYTF
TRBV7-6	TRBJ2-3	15	CASGQRDRSTDTQYF
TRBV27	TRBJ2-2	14	CASSATQGSGELFF
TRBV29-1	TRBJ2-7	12	CSGAGSASEQYF
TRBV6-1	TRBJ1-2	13	CASSETNNYGYTF
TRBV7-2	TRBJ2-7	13	CASSLGSEYEQYF
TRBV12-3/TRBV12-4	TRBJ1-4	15	CASSRAGGTNEKLFF
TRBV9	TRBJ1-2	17	CASSVEGGRTGIYGYTF